Below, 12 T cell receptor beta chains from the same sample are listed, as sequenced in a study of shared clonotypes between healthy human individuals. Using immunoSEQ multiplex PCR, the repertoire was profiled, and TCRdb retains in-frame clones only, with some absent. The sample has about 680,000 clones, 92% seen once. Cells designated naive CD8 were CD45RO-negative and were positively selected for CCR7, with terminally differentiated effector memory CD45RA+ cells excluded. Sequenced sample: naive CD8+ T cells sorted from blood. The receptors were sampled from a man in his thirties or forties in good health.

The V and J genes are TRBV7-3 and TRBJ2-1, with 8 bases lining up with TRBD2. With V trimmed by 2 bases and J by 3 bases, 6 bases remained unmatched. The CDR3 extends over 16 amino acids. Germline V gene data show CDR1 as SGHTA and CDR2 as FQGTGA. The CDR3, as DNA: TGTGCCAGCAGCTTATCCGGGACTAGTCTCTACAATGAGCAGTTCTTC. Amino acid sequence: CASSLSGTSLYNEQFF.

V gene TRBV7-2 combines with J gene TRBJ2-7; D gene ambiguous. CDR1 SGHTA and CDR2 FQGNSA come from the germline V gene. The CDR3 spans 11 residues. Trimming stripped 2 bases from V and 7 bases from J, with 6 bases between. The CDR3 is CASSLMGEQYF. CDR3 DNA: TGTGCCAGCAGCTTAATGGGGGAGCAGTACTTC.

The chain combines TRBV6-1 with TRBJ1-3; D might be TRBD1 (5 bases). The CDR3 spans 15 residues. Trimming took 7 bases from V and 0 from J, leaving 13 bases between them. CDR1 is MNHNS and CDR2 is SASEGT in the germline V gene. The CDR3 loop reads CASNGFGGSGNTIYF. The CDR3 bases are TGTGCCAGCAATGGTTTTGGGGGCTCTGGAAACACCATATATTTT.

CDR3: CASSLVVGLSNQPQHF. The CDR3 DNA sequence: TGTGCCAGCAGTTTAGTGGTAGGGTTGAGTAATCAGCCCCAGCATTTT. The chain joins TRBV28 to TRBJ1-5; unclear D gene. V was clipped by 2 bases and J by 4 bases, with 15 bases between them. The germline V gene has CDR1 MDHEN and CDR2 SYDVKM. This CDR3 comprises 16 residues.

CDR3 sequence (DNA): TGTGCCAGCAGCGTAGTTCAGGGATTTAGTTACACCGGGGAGCTGTTTTTT. It codes for CASSVVQGFSYTGELFF. This rearrangement joins TRBV9 to TRBJ2-2; D might be TRBD1 (5 bases). Germline V lookup: CDR1 SGDLS, CDR2 YYNGEE. Trimming took 0 bases from V and 3 from J, leaving 15 bases between them. The CDR3 has 17 residues.

This clone has only one observation. The chain carries TRBV18 and TRBJ2-1, with 7 bases fitting TRBD2. V shed 5 bases, J shed 6 bases, and the junction held 1 base outside the gene matches. Germline V gene lookup returns CDR1 KGHSH and CDR2 LQKENI. The CDR3 is 12 residues long. This CDR3 reads CASSSGGNEQFF. Here the CDR3 DNA reads TGTGCCAGCTCATCGGGGGGCAATGAGCAGTTCTTC.

The V call is TRBV11-2, the J call TRBJ2-3; 7 bases fit TRBD2. CDR1 is SGHAT and CDR2 is FQNNGV in the germline V gene. This CDR3 has 17 residues. V was clipped by 3 bases and J by 0 bases; unmatched bases: 9. The CDR3 here is CASSFRWRESSTDTQYF. The CDR3 DNA reads TGTGCCAGCAGCTTTAGGTGGCGGGAGAGTAGCACAGATACGCAGTATTTT.

The V and J genes are TRBV9 and TRBJ2-7; 10 bases are a match to TRBD2. The V gene's germline CDR1 is SGDLS and CDR2 YYNGEE. V was clipped by 3 bases and J by 3 bases; unmatched bases: 9. This CDR3 region has 16 residues. CDR3 nucleotide sequence: TGTGCCAGCAGCGACGCTCCCGGGACTAGCGACTACGAGCAGTACTTC. Encoded protein: CASSDAPGTSDYEQYF.

CDR3 in amino acids: CASSFGLAGNEQFF. The DNA of the CDR3 is TGTGCCAGCAGTTTTGGACTAGCGGGGAATGAGCAGTTCTTC. The chain is built from TRBV28 and TRBJ2-1; 12 nucleotides align to TRBD2. The germline V gene encodes CDR1 MDHEN and CDR2 SYDVKM. J was trimmed by 7 bases and V by 3 bases; bases with no gene match: 1. The CDR3 has 14 residues.

This clone appeared once. This chain uses TRBV28 with TRBJ1-5, with TRBD1 identical over 9 bases. Germline CDR1 and CDR2: MDHEN and SYDVKM. The ends lost 10 bases at V and 4 bases at J; junction bases unmatched: 2. This CDR3 spans 12 amino acids. In DNA form, the CDR3 reads TGTGCCACACAGGGGGCTAATCAGCCCCAGCATTTT. Translating gives CATQGANQPQHF.

CDR3 in DNA: TGTGCCAGCACCTATGGGGGGCTAGCGGGAGGGTACGAGCAGTACTTC. Protein product: CASTYGGLAGGYEQYF. The chain is built from TRBV7-9 and TRBJ2-7; 12 nucleotides match TRBD2. CDR1 is SEHNR, CDR2 FQNEAQ, per germline (reference sequence). The CDR3 totals 16 residues. The junction had 11 bases not matched to a gene; V was cut back by 7 bases and J by 4 bases.

The V gene is TRBV15, the J gene TRBJ1-1, with D unclear. In germline, CDR1 is LNHNV, CDR2 YYDKDF (reference sequence). The CDR3 is made up of 17 amino acids. The V gene lost 0 bases and the J gene lost 7 bases, with 21 bases spanning the gap. The CDR3 DNA is TGTGCCACCAGCAGAGATCTTTCCGTATCCTTGTACGGTGAAGCTTTCTTT. This encodes CATSRDLSVSLYGEAFF.